Listed here are 15 T cell receptor beta chains from one sample, sequenced in a study of blood T cell repertoires in COVID-19. Here immunoSEQ multiplex PCR was the method, and the copy in TCRdb shows in-frame clones only, minus some. The sample contains some 260,000 clones, approximately 90% of which appear only once. The sample consisted of PBMCs or T cells enriched from blood (not recorded which). The receptors were sampled from a young woman who had recovered from COVID-19.

The chain has TRBV5-4 and TRBJ2-3; D ambiguous. The length of the CDR3 is 14 residues. Trimming left V 0 bases short and J 2 bases short, with 7 bases between. CDR1 is SGHNT and CDR2 is YYREEE in the germline V gene (reference sequence). The CDR3 DNA sequence: TGTGCCAGCAGCTTGGGGCAGGACACAGATACGCAGTATTTT. Its translation: CASSLGQDTDTQYF.

The V call is TRBV11-3, the J call TRBJ2-1, with D maybe TRBD2 (6 bases). Germline V gene data show CDR1 as SGHNT and CDR2 as YENEEA. Trimming took off 5 bases at V and 0 bases at J, with 26 bases between the two ends. CDR3 size: 20 residues. The CDR3 sequence is CASSGIAAMGRHSSYNEQFF. The CDR3 bases are TGTGCCAGCAGCGGAATAGCGGCTATGGGGCGGCACAGCTCCTACAATGAGCAGTTCTTC.

This clone was seen once. The chain has TRBV5-1 and TRBJ1-1; 7 nucleotides line up with TRBD1. J was trimmed by 1 base and V by 4 bases; bases with no gene match: 1. This CDR3 has 13 amino acids. From germline, CDR1 is SGHRS and CDR2 YFSETQ. The CDR3 is CASSRDRNTEAFF. Here the CDR3 DNA reads TGCGCCAGCAGCAGGGACAGGAACACTGAAGCTTTCTTT.

This chain uses TRBV7-2 with TRBJ2-7; 9 bases line up with TRBD2. V was pared by 1 base and J by 4 bases, with 5 bases of the junction left unmatched. This CDR3 comprises 15 residues. Germline V CDR1 and CDR2: SGHTA, FQGNSA. The DNA of the CDR3 is TGTGCCAGCAGCTTAGTAGCGGGGGAAAGTTACGAGCAGTACTTC. The encoded protein is CASSLVAGESYEQYF.

The rearrangement links TRBV20-1 to TRBJ2-7; D gene ambiguous. V was shortened by 1 base and J by 5 bases, with 6 bases between the two germline ends. Germline V gives CDR1 DFQATT, CDR2 SNEGSKA (reference sequence). The CDR3 length is 11 residues. This CDR3 reads CSARASDEQYF. Written as DNA, the CDR3 is TGCAGTGCTAGAGCCTCGGACGAGCAGTACTTC.

The chain joins TRBV7-9 to TRBJ1-4; TRBD1 aligns across 7 bases. The CDR3 totals 13 residues. Germline CDR1 and CDR2: SEHNR and FQNEAQ (reference sequence). V trimming: 5 bases; J trimming: 10 bases; junction bases outside the gene matches: 7. The CDR3 nucleotides are TGTGCCAGCAGCGCGGACAGGTTCGCAAAACTGTTTTTT. It codes for CASSADRFAKLFF.

V and J are TRBV9 and TRBJ2-2; TRBD2 might be the D (6 bases). The CDR3 is 16 amino acids. From germline, CDR1 is SGDLS and CDR2 YYNGEE. V dropped 0 bases and J dropped 5 bases, with 14 bases sitting between them. This CDR3 is CASSVVGEVRTGELFF. CDR3 DNA: TGTGCCAGCAGCGTAGTCGGGGAGGTCCGGACCGGGGAGCTGTTTTTT.

The chain joins TRBV3-1 (or the pseudogene TRBV3-2) to TRBJ2-5; a weak D match, TRBD1 (5 bases). This CDR3 region has 17 residues. Trimming stripped 0 bases from V and 0 bases from J, with 14 bases between. The V gene's germline CDR1 is LGHDT and CDR2 YNNKEL (reference sequence). The CDR3 nucleotides are TGTGCCAGCAGCCAAGATGTAACAGGAGCGTACCAAGAGACCCAGTACTTC. It is translated as CASSQDVTGAYQETQYF.

This sequence joins TRBV27 and TRBJ2-7; 12 nucleotides match TRBD2. This CDR3 contains 13 residues. Per germline, CDR1 MNHEY and CDR2 SMNVEV (reference sequence). J lost 4 bases, V lost 9 bases, and 4 bases had no gene match. The CDR3 DNA sequence: TGTGCCAGTCTAGCGGGAGGGAGGTACGAGCAGTACTTC. Its protein is CASLAGGRYEQYF.

The rearrangement joins TRBV4-1 to TRBJ2-6; unclear D gene. The germline gives CDR1 MGHRA, CDR2 YSYEKL. The ends were cut back, 5 bases at V and 2 bases at J, with 10 bases in the middle. The CDR3 extends over 15 amino acids. CDR3 loop: CASSVPRAGANVLTF. DNA of the CDR3: TGCGCCAGCAGCGTCCCAAGAGCTGGGGCCAACGTCCTGACTTTC.

The chain uses TRBV11-3 and TRBJ1-1, with 8 bases identical to TRBD1. This CDR3 has 14 amino acids. In germline, CDR1 is SGHNT, CDR2 YENEEA. The J segment lost 1 base and the V segment lost 5 bases, leaving 3 bases of the junction unmatched. Here the CDR3 reads CASSAGGSNTEAFF. CDR3 nucleotides: TGTGCCAGCAGCGCAGGGGGCTCGAACACTGAAGCTTTCTTT.

This clone was recorded a few times. The chain links TRBV11-3 to TRBJ2-3, with D possibly matching TRBD2 (6 bases). This CDR3 comprises 16 residues. CDR1 SGHNT and CDR2 YENEEA come from the germline V gene. The V end was cut by 1 base, the J end by 2 bases, with 13 bases between. For the CDR3, the DNA is TGTGCCAGCAGCTTAGGCCTAGCGAAAGACACAGATACGCAGTATTTT. Translating gives CASSLGLAKDTDTQYF. The variable domain in full, completed from reference TRBV11-3 and TRBJ2-3, reads EAGVVQSPRYKIIEKKQPVAFWCNPISGHNTLYWYLQNLGQGPELLIRYENEEAVDDSQLPKDRFSAERLKGVDSTLKIQPAELGDSAVYLCASSLGLAKDTDTQYFGPGTRLTVL.

V is TRBV10-3 and J is TRBJ1-2; D remains ambiguous. Deletions cut 2 bases from V and 5 bases from J, with 15 bases between. The length of the CDR3 is 15 residues. CDR1 and CDR2 from the germline V gene are ENHRY and SYGVKD. The CDR3 DNA reads TGTGCCATCAGTGAGAAGGACGGGAAGAGGTATGGCTACACCTTC. Its protein product is CAISEKDGKRYGYTF.

The chain combines TRBV13 with TRBJ2-1; TRBD1 matches at 7 bases. V dropped 5 bases and J dropped 6; count of bases not matched to a gene: 7. Germline V gene sequence: CDR1 PRHDT, CDR2 FYEKMQ (reference sequence). This CDR3 has 14 residues. This CDR3 reads CASSRQGDFNEQFF. CDR3 DNA: TGTGCCAGCAGCCGACAGGGAGATTTCAATGAGCAGTTCTTC.

The chain has TRBV9 and TRBJ1-1; unclear D gene. The germline gives CDR1 SGDLS, CDR2 YYNGEE. Trimming pared 0 bases from V and 5 bases from J, leaving 8 bases between. This CDR3 has 13 residues. CDR3: CASSVAVMTEAFF. DNA of the CDR3: TGTGCCAGCAGCGTAGCTGTAATGACTGAAGCTTTCTTT.